The source of this TCR beta chain is a study of T cells in Graves' hyperthyroidism and ophthalmopathy. Trimming took off 1 base at V and 1 base at J, with 10 bases between the two ends. The CDR3 consists of 16 residues. The germline V gene encodes CDR1 SGHAT and CDR2 FQDESV (reference sequence). General study points: Clonotypes that were expanded in thyroid above 0.001 mostly appeared in blood too.

What was amplified from RNA transcripts were TCR beta CDR3 regions. TCR CDR3 underwent first-round RT-PCR with the HTBI primer set. TCRdb ran MiXCR on the multiplex PCR reads and lists one entry per CDR3 protein. Counted here are 560,000 or so distinct CDR3 sequences, 46% occurring once; the ten biggest clones make up about 8.2%. Clinical symptoms, serum thyroxine, TRAb, thyroid ultrasound and orbital computed tomography established diagnosis. Turning to this clonotype: Its antigen is currently unknown.

This sequence was found in a woman aged 18-29 years with Graves' hyperthyroidism. The chain joins TRBV11-1 to TRBJ1-4; no clear D gene. Sequencing was performed on peripheral blood or thyroid tissue (not recorded which). Here the CDR3 reads CASSLVKGRTNEKLFF. CDR3 sequence (DNA): TGTGCCAGCAGCTTAGTAAAAGGGAGAACTAATGAAAAACTGTTTTTT.